This T cell receptor (beta chain) was captured in a study of PD-L1 blockade in urothelial cancer. Study in general: Peripheral blood specimens exhibited a median yield of 141,255 T cells.

TCRdb's copy holds only in-frame clones and misses some; the assay was immunoSEQ multiplex PCR. The sample includes under 150,000 clones, approximately 90% of them seen just once. Regarding time point: peripheral blood 6 weeks after treatment start. Germline V lookup: CDR1 MDHEN, CDR2 SYDVKM. J gave up 2 bases and V 3 bases, and 7 bases lay outside the gene matches. CDR3 size: 16 residues. Sequenced material: PBMCs, taken around atezolizumab (anti-PD-L1) treatment. The sequence was collected from a man aged 60-69 years with urothelial cancer. The chain recombines TRBV28 with TRBJ2-7, with TRBD1 matching 10 bases. DNA of the CDR3: TGTGCCAGCAGTTTGCACGGGACAGGGGCAACCTACGAGCAGTACTTC. Translation: CASSLHGTGATYEQYF. Variable domain in full (rest from reference TRBV28 and TRBJ2-7): DVKVTQSSRYLVKRTGEKVFLECVQDMDHENMFWYRQDPGLGLRLIYFSYDVKMKEKGDIPEGYSVSREKKERFSLILESASTNQTSMYLCASSLHGTGATYEQYFGPGTRLTVT.